This T cell receptor (beta chain) was recovered during a study of blood T cell repertoires in COVID-19. Study in general: The origin of the acute and convalescent COVID-19 samples was the United States, Italy and Spain. PBMCs, B-cell-depleted T cells, or T cells provided the cDNA or gDNA that made up the material.

Authors' methods: From reference gene primer amplification, estimates of nucleated cell counts were derived. Some clones are missing from TCRdb's copy, which holds only in-frame ones; the method was immunoSEQ multiplex PCR. V, J and clone size reflect that table, while D and trimming were determined from the DNA. Among 300,000 to 400,000 clones listed, around 87% were seen once. Followed over time, Seattle patients had been enrolled while infection was active. V shed 2 bases and J shed 1 base, with 10 bases lying between them. The germline CDR1 and CDR2 sequences are SGHNT and YYREEE (reference sequence). This CDR3 has 14 residues.

The receptor was derived from an older woman with COVID-19, enrolled during active disease. The chain is built from TRBV5-4 and TRBJ2-7, with a possible D match to TRBD2 (5 bases). Sequenced input: peripheral blood. Here the CDR3 DNA reads TGTGCCAGCAGCTTTCCGGGGTCATCCTACGAGCAGTACTTC. Residues: CASSFPGSSYEQYF.